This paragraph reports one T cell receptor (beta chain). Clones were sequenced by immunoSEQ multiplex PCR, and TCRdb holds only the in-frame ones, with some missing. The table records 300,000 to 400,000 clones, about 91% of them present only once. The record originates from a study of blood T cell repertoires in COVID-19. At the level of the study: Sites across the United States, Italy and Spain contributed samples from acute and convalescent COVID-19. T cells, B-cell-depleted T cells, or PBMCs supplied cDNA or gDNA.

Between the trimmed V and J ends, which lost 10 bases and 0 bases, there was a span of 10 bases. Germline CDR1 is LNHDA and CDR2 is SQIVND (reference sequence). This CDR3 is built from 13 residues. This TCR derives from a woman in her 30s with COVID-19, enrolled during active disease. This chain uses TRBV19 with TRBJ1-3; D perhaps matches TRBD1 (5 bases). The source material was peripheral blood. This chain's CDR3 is CATGTYSGNTIYF. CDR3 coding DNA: TGTGCCACTGGGACTTACTCTGGAAACACCATATATTTT.